Reported below is one T cell receptor beta chain. Its cognate antigen has yet to be identified. It has no much larger one-base neighbor in the sample; base qualities were not kept. Genomic DNA was used as template for profiling of TCR beta VDJ combinations and CDR3 sequences. An Illumina HiSeq 2000 was the platform used for TCR repertoire sequencing. The paper's processing steps were these. Repertoire assessment relied on Simpson's diversity index, CDR3 size and DJ length profiles, and TRBV/TRBJ rearrangement plots. The most abundant DNA sequence in the deep sequencing data was taken as the immunodominant clone. CDR3 amino acid sequences were checked for sharing across subjects and were also compared against the VDJdb database and published repertoires. The public reads were reprocessed in TCRdb via fastp at Q25 and MiXCR, keeping in-frame beta chains. One record per CDR3 amino acid sequence lists the most common genes and DNA. The V and J calls here are based on TCRdb, not the publication. The sample table shows more than 150,000 distinct CDR3 sequences, and around 47% are seen once. Of the sample, over 7.5% is held by the ten largest clones.

The data belong to a study of CD8+CD57+ T cells in acquired aplastic anemia (dated by TCRdb to 2016 to 2019). At the level of the whole study: Extracted DNA from sorted CD4+ and CD8+ cells averaged about 2.9 ug, ranging from roughly 0.17 to 30 ug. CD8+CD57+ expansion was defined as frequency above the mean frequency observed in healthy subjects. Results the study describes overall, beyond this receptor: Between patients and healthy controls, no significant difference in CD8+ Simpson's diversity was found (P=0.060). Roughly 30 CD8+ CDR3 sequences were shared between patients and controls but appeared highly expressed in patients and within their immunodominant clones.

Patients chosen for sequencing had shown expansion of CD8+CD57+ cells by flow cytometry. Severe acquired aplastic anemia was diagnosed in all patients according to International Study of Aplastic Anemia and Agranulocytosis and Camitta criteria. Patients had received no therapy at the time of blood sampling. TCR repertoires of sorted CD4+ and CD8+ blood T cells from severe aplastic anemia patients and healthy subjects were deep-sequenced in the study. Patients were enrolled under clinicaltrials.gov protocols 00001620, 01623167, 00001397, 00071045, 00081523 and 00961064 in the USA. Ficoll-Paque density gradient centrifugation was used to isolate peripheral blood mononuclear cells. CD4+ and CD8+ T cells were sorted by FACS or magnetic beads before DNA extraction. Here V drops 6 bases and J drops 2 bases, and the junction holds 10 bases not matched to any gene. The germline V gene (reference sequence) sets CDR1 to LNHNV and CDR2 to YYDKDF. From its cysteine to its phenylalanine, the CDR3 spans 18 amino acids. The kept DNA is CDR3 alone, 54 bases in frame from the first base.

This receptor was taken from a human donor with aplastic anemia. This receptor chain uses TRBV15 and TRBJ2-1; 13 central bases correspond to TRBD2. The sequenced sample consisted of sorted CD4+, CD8+, or CD8+CD57+ T cells (not recorded which) from PBMCs. The CDR3 sequence is CATSPGLAGFRAYNEQFF. The DNA is as follows: TGTGCCACCAGTCCGGGACTAGCGGGATTTCGCGCCTACAATGAGCAGTTCTTC.